These 20 T cell receptor beta chains share one sample of origin, sequenced in a study of T cell repertoires in aging, cancer and after chemotherapy. TRB rearrangements spanning V, D and J were amplified using mixed TRB-A/B primers. TCRdb reanalysed the multiplex PCR reads using MiXCR and keeps one entry per CDR3 protein. The sample records about 5,300 distinct CDR3 sequences, approximately 40% being singletons. The template was genomic DNA from peripheral blood, not RNA. Material: blood. The receptors originated from a human donor with a blood cancer.

This clonotype was observed a single time. This chain uses TRBV15 with TRBJ1-2, with 8 nucleotides matching TRBD1. This CDR3 has 16 amino acids. J gave up 7 bases and V 5 bases, and 15 bases lay outside the gene matches. CDR1 and CDR2 (germline): LNHNV, YYDKDF (reference sequence). CDR3 coding DNA: TGTGCCACCAGCGGCCTGGCGACCAGGGGGCTTGGTGGCTACACCTTC. Its translation is CATSGLATRGLGGYTF. Full variable domain (rest looked up from reference TRBV15 and TRBJ1-2): DAMVIQNPRYQVTQFGKPVTLSCSQTLNHNVMYWYQQKSSQAPKLLFHYYDKDFNNEADTPDNFQSRRPNTSFCFLDIRSPGLGDTAMYLCATSGLATRGLGGYTFGSGTRLTVV.

This clonotype showed up just a few times. V usage is TRBV19 and J usage is TRBJ2-1; 13 bases map to TRBD2. Germline assignment: CDR1 LNHDA and CDR2 SQIVND (reference sequence). The CDR3 consists of 15 residues. Trimming at V came to 5 bases and at J to 7 bases, leaving 5 bases not matched to a gene. CDR3 DNA: TGTGCCAGTAGTTTAGGGACTAGCGGGGATAATGAGCAGTTCTTC. This sequence encodes CASSLGTSGDNEQFF. Full variable domain (outside the CDR3, taken from reference TRBV19 and TRBJ2-1): DGGITQSPKYLFRKEGQNVTLSCEQNLNHDAMYWYRQDPGQGLRLIYYSQIVNDFQKGDIAEGYSVSREKKESFPLTVTSAQKNPTAFYLCASSLGTSGDNEQFFGPGTRLTVL.

The chain employs TRBV12-3 or TRBV12-4 and TRBJ2-6; D might be TRBD1 (6 bases). The CDR3 runs 16 residues. The V end was cut by 5 bases, the J end by 0 bases, with 11 bases between. CDR3 coding DNA: TGTGCCAGCAGTCAGGACAGTCACTCTGGGGCCAACGTCCTGACTTTC. It specifies CASSQDSHSGANVLTF.

Only one count was recorded for this clonotype. With a much larger clone just one base away, this may be a read error. The conserved phenylalanine or tryptophan is not found at the CDR3 terminus, so this likely reflects a read error. The chain employs TRBV29-1 and TRBJ2-5; 8 nucleotides agree with TRBD2. CDR1 is SQVTM, CDR2 ANQGSEA, per germline. The V and J ends lost 4 bases and 5 bases, in that order; junction bases with no gene match: 9. CDR3 size: 14 residues. CDR3 amino acids: CSVVDGGARETQYL. Here the CDR3 DNA reads TGCAGCGTTGTTGACGGGGGGGCCCGGGAGACCCAGTACTTA.

The rearrangement uses TRBV10-3 and TRBJ2-1; D perhaps matches TRBD2 (5 bases). Germline V gene sequence: CDR1 ENHRY, CDR2 SYGVKD. The CDR3 has 13 residues. Trimming removed 10 bases from V and 9 bases from J, with 19 bases in between. This CDR3 is CATAPESGAEQFF. The CDR3 nucleotides are TGTGCCACCGCCCCCGAAAGCGGCGCTGAGCAGTTCTTC.

This chain links TRBV30 with TRBJ1-4; D gene ambiguous. Germline V gene sequence: CDR1 GTSNPN, CDR2 SVGIG (reference sequence). The CDR3 spans 13 residues. Trimming took off 3 bases at V and 7 bases at J, with 12 bases between the two ends. The CDR3 protein is CAWRKGTFEKLFF. DNA for the CDR3: TGTGCCTGGAGGAAGGGAACATTTGAAAAACTGTTTTTT.

There are a few counts of this clonotype. CDR3 amino acids: CASRGYLMSEQYF. As DNA, the CDR3 is TGTGCCAGTAGGGGTTACCTGATGAGCGAGCAGTACTTC. The chain combines TRBV19 with TRBJ2-7, with D unclear. V lost 6 bases, J lost 6 bases, and 15 bases lay in between. The length of the CDR3 is 13 residues. CDR1 is LNHDA and CDR2 is SQIVND in the germline V gene (reference sequence).

Only one count was recorded for this clonotype. The chain combines TRBV19 with TRBJ2-3; 9 positions match TRBD2. The CDR3 loop spans 16 amino acids. CDR1 is LNHDA and CDR2 is SQIVND in the germline V gene (reference sequence). The V gene end was trimmed by 9 bases and the J gene end by 6 bases; junction bases not matched to a gene: 16. CDR3 bases: TGTGCCAGCAGCTCGGGAGCGGGGGGCCGGGCGGATACGCAGTATTTT. It translates to CASSSGAGGRADTQYF.

This clonotype came up once. The V gene is TRBV5-1, the J gene TRBJ1-6; 9 nucleotides agree with TRBD1. The CDR3 has 14 residues. The ends lost 4 bases at V and 7 bases at J; junction bases unmatched: 3. The germline gives CDR1 SGHRS, CDR2 YFSETQ. CDR3 amino acids: CASSGGTGNSPLHF. CDR3 DNA: TGCGCCAGCAGCGGCGGGACAGGGAATTCACCCCTCCACTTT.

The table lists this clonotype with a few counts. The J gene is TRBJ2-2, the V gene TRBV30, with D unresolved. Germline V gene data show CDR1 as GTSNPN and CDR2 as SVGIG (reference sequence). The CDR3 contains 14 residues. Trimming shortened V by 1 base and J by 4 bases, and 10 bases separated the two germline ends. Here the CDR3 reads CAWSAERATGELFF. Written as DNA, the CDR3 is TGTGCCTGGAGTGCCGAACGGGCCACCGGGGAGCTGTTTTTT.

This chain links TRBV18 with TRBJ2-5, with TRBD1 identical over 7 bases. Germline trimming cut 3 bases from V and 5 bases from J; bases unmatched to any gene: 3. Germline loops: CDR1 KGHSH, CDR2 LQKENI. The CDR3 has 13 amino acids. The CDR3 DNA follows: TGTGCCAGCTCACCGACAGGGTACGAGACCCAGTACTTC. Protein: CASSPTGYETQYF.

The DNA of the CDR3 is TGTGCCAGCAGTTACTGGGTGAACACTGAAGCTTTCTTT. The encoded protein is CASSYWVNTEAFF. The chain employs TRBV6-5 and TRBJ1-1, with D uncertain. This CDR3 contains 13 residues. Germline CDR1 and CDR2: MNHEY and SVGAGI. V lost 1 base to trimming and J lost 0 bases, with 3 bases between them.

A note on this clonotype: At one end the junction does not follow the germline gene, possibly because of a read error. The chain is built from TRBV11-1 and TRBJ2-3; 15 bases line up with TRBD2. Germline CDR1 is SGHAT and CDR2 is FQDESV (reference sequence). The CDR3 has 17 amino acids. CDR3 bases: TGCGCCAGCAGCTACGGACTAGCGGGGGGGCCAATAGATACGCAGTATTTT. This encodes CASSYGLAGGPIDTQYF.

The chain uses TRBV5-6 and TRBJ1-6; D call uncertain. The CDR3 extends over 16 amino acids. The V end was cut by 2 bases, the J end by 7 bases, with 16 bases between. The germline gives CDR1 SGHDT, CDR2 YYEEEE. The CDR3 DNA reads TGTGCCAGCAGCTTTCTGGCAAAAGAGGAGAATTCACCCCTCCACTTT. This encodes CASSFLAKEENSPLHF. The full variable domain, with the rest looked up from reference TRBV5-6 and TRBJ1-6, is DAGVTQSPTHLIKTRGQQVTLRCSPKSGHDTVSWYQQALGQGPQFIFQYYEEEERQRGNFPDRFSGHQFPNYSSELNVNALLLGDSALYLCASSFLAKEENSPLHFGNGTRLTVT.

The rearrangement links TRBV6-6 to TRBJ1-3; 12 bases are a match to TRBD1. The CDR3 contains 14 residues. The V segment lost 8 bases and the J segment 2 bases; nucleotides outside the gene matches: 1. Germline-derived CDR1 and CDR2 are MNHNY and SVGAGI (reference sequence). CDR3 nucleotide sequence: TGTGCCAGCGGGACAGGGGGCCCTGGAAACACCATATATTTT. Translating it yields CASGTGGPGNTIYF.

The V and J genes are TRBV19 and TRBJ1-1; the D is unclear. Trimming pared 0 bases from V and 3 bases from J, leaving 5 bases between. The CDR3 spans 13 residues. The V gene's germline CDR1 is LNHDA and CDR2 SQIVND (reference sequence). The CDR3 DNA reads as TGTGCCAGTAGTATAGACTCGGACACTGAAGCTTTCTTT. Protein: CASSIDSDTEAFF.

This clonotype was seen a single time. This chain connects TRBV11-1 to TRBJ2-1; the D is unclear. CDR1 is SGHAT, CDR2 FQDESV, per germline (reference sequence). Trimming left V 3 bases short and J 7 bases short, with 4 bases between. The CDR3 covers 11 residues. CDR3 coding DNA: TGTGCCAGCAGCTTCGCAAATGAGCAGTTCTTC. This codes for CASSFANEQFF.

In this sample, this clonotype turned up a few times. The chain combines TRBV5-6 with TRBJ2-5, with D unresolved. This CDR3 has 13 amino acids. V lost 4 bases and J 4 bases, leaving 11 bases between the germline ends. Germline V gene lookup returns CDR1 SGHDT and CDR2 YYEEEE. The CDR3 protein is CASSTGLGETQYF. The DNA for the CDR3 is TGTGCCAGCAGCACCGGCTTGGGAGAGACCCAGTACTTC.

This chain joins TRBV27 and TRBJ2-6; D is tentatively TRBD1 or TRBD2 (5 bases each). CDR3 size: 16 residues. CDR1 is MNHEY and CDR2 is SMNVEV in the germline V gene (reference sequence). Trimming shortened V by 9 bases and J by 1 base, and 16 bases separated the two germline ends. The CDR3 reads CASSRDGTSGANVLTF. The CDR3 coding sequence is TGTGCCAGTTCCCGGGACGGAACTTCTGGGGCCAACGTCCTGACTTTC.

The chain is built from TRBV27 and TRBJ2-1; a weak D match, TRBD1 (6 bases). V lost 5 bases and J 2 bases, leaving 13 bases between the germline ends. The CDR3 length is 15 residues. CDR1 and CDR2 from the germline V gene are MNHEY and SMNVEV (reference sequence). The CDR3 protein is CASSRAGTTYNEQFF. CDR3 nucleotide sequence: TGTGCCAGCAGTAGAGCCGGGACAACCTACAATGAGCAGTTCTTC.